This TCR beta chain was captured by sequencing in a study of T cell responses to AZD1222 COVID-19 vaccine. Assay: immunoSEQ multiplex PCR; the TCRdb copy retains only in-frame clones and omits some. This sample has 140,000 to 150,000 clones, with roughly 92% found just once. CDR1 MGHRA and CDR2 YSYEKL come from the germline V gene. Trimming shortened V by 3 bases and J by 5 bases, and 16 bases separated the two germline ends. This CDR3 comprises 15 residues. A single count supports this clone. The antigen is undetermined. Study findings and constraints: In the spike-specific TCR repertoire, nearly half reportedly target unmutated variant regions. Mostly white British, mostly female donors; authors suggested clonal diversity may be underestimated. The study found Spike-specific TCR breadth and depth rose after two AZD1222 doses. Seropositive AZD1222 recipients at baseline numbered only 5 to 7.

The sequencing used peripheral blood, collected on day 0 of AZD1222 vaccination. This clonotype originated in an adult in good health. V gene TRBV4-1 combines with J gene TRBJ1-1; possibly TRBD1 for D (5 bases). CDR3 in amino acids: CASSQVGVRWTEAFF. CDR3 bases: TGCGCCAGCAGCCAGGTGGGGGTGCGATGGACTGAAGCTTTCTTT.